This T cell receptor (beta chain) was profiled in a study of blood T cell repertoires in COVID-19. Across the study: In each case, the material was cDNA or gDNA derived from T cells, B-cell-depleted T cells, or PBMCs.

The CDR3 length is 14 residues. V lost 5 bases and J lost 3; bases outside the gene matches: 3. CDR1 MNHEY and CDR2 SVGAGI come from the germline V gene. The study recruited people aged about 18 to 95 years across under 25 US areas. Assignment of participants to cohorts was predicated upon participant-reported clinical history. Original processing notes: By means of reference gene primer amplification, nucleated cell counts were estimated. Libraries were prepared by immunoSEQ multiplex PCR; TCRdb keeps only in-frame clonotypes and omits some of them. V, J and clone size derive from that table, while D and trimming were established from the DNA sequence. The table has some 270,000 clones, approximately 85% seen once.

Sample: PBMCs or T cells enriched from blood (not recorded which). V gene TRBV6-5 combines with J gene TRBJ1-5; TRBD1 aligns across 8 bases. The TCR comes from a woman aged 50 to 60 with acute COVID-19. In DNA, the CDR3 is TGTGCCAGCAGTCCCAGGGGGCCCAATCAGCCCCAGCATTTT. It codes for CASSPRGPNQPQHF.